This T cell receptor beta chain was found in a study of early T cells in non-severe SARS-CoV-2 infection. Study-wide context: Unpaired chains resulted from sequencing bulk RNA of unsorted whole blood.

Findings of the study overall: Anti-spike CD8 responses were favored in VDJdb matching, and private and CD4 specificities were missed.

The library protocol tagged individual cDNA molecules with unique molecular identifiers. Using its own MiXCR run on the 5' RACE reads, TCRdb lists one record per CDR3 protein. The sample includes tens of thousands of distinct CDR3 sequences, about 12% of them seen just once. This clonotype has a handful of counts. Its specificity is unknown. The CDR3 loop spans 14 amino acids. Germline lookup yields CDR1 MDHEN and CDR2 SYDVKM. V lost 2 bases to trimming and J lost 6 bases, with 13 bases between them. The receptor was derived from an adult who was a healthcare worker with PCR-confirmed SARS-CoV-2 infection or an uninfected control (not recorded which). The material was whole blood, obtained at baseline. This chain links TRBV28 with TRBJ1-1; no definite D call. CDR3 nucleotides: TGTGCCAGCAGTTTAAGATTTTCCGGCGCTGAAGCTTTCTTT. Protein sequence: CASSLRFSGAEAFF.